This T cell receptor beta chain was recovered during a study of long-term antiretroviral therapy in people with HIV (dated by TCRdb to between 2021 and 2024). Regarding the research as a whole: The earliest samples were collected roughly a decade before the 2015 WHO recommendation for immediate ART, at a time when ART was usually postponed until CD4 counts fell. About 40% of the roughly 30 participants with HIV were female. From some 30 adults with confirmed HIV infection, the cohort provided 150 to 200 cryopreserved PBMC samples, gathered serially across a mean of around six years (range 1-12). This retrospective serial study examined whether starting ART and sustained HIV suppression were associated with changes in the composition and diversity of the TRB repertoire in peripheral blood. Test extractions of a monoclonal T-cell line alongside under 35 polyclonal samples showed no cross-contamination during QIAcube processing.

The full study reports these points: The samples span the years 2004 to 2017, and the ART regimens used at that time may not be as effective as current regimens. Because PBMC availability was limited, only the TCR beta chain was sequenced, with no alpha chain pairing. Inferences about post-ART repertoire changes are limited because no data were available on ART adherence, viral resistance or therapy changes. Because cell numbers in pre-ART samples were limited, unsorted PBMC were profiled instead of sorted CD4+ and CD8+ T cells. Narrower CDR3 length ranges were observed in HIV repertoires than in controls, and an antigen-experienced repertoire with only a slight naive shift after ART was suggested by the network structure. Starting ART was linked to a significant rise in TRB diversity, yet even with long-term ART the diversity remained significantly lower than in transplant donor controls. Expanded TRB clones identified before ART initiation dominated the repertoire at all time points, although this dominance fluctuated and declined in many PLHIV after ART.

Comment on this clone: Its antigen target is currently unknown. No much larger clone exists at a distance of one base, and base qualities are not known.

The immunoSEQ hsTCRB v3.0 assay was used at survey level resolution to sequence the TRB variable region. The target sequencing depth for TRB was roughly 35,000-55,000 T-cell genomes per sample. TRB libraries were pooled and sequenced on an Illumina MiSeq using a v3 150-cycle kit. The source study handled its data this way. Analysis of repertoires was carried out in R inside a reproducible Nextflow workflow spanning QC, data transformation and analysis. Custom analyses were implemented in LymphoSeq2, an R package for AIRR-Seq data exploration. A handful of samples yielding fewer than 5000 total TRB sequences were excluded, leaving roughly 200 analyzed HIV repertoires. Among the approximately 180 retained HIV repertoires, some 60 were collected before ART initiation and roughly 130 were collected after ART initiation. Repertoires were downsampled to 5000 TRB nucleotide sequences, with summary statistics averaged over 100 downsampling iterations. TRB sequences were retained for analysis only if CDR3 regions of at least seven amino acids were present. A Shannon entropy-derived clonality score and the Gini coefficient were used to measure diversity. In the repertoire networks, any two of the top 5000 CDR3 amino acid sequences were linked whenever the two sequences differed by an edit distance of one. Antigen specificity groups and MHC restriction were predicted for TRB CDR3 amino acid sequences with GLIPH2. To flag known CMV, EBV, HIV or tissue antigen associations, CDR3 amino acid sequences were matched against VDJdb and McPAS-TCR. Pre-ART, post-ART and control groups were compared with Wilcoxon signed-rank tests and Holm-Bonferroni correction. TCRdb took over this immuneACCESS table, retaining in-frame rearrangements with V and J assigned. Such tables are incomplete; in checked studies, under half of the missing clones stem from an unresolved V gene, and the remainder is unexplained. The V and J calls and clone size are taken from that table; D and trimming were inferred from the DNA. For this sample the table gives 34,000 or so clones, of which 75% to 85% were detected only once. 4.4% of the sample lies in the top ten.

V was cut back by 3 bases and J by 1 base, leaving a gap of 9 bases between them. The cysteine opens and the phenylalanine closes a CDR3 of 14 amino acids. CDR3 DNA is the only sequence kept; it has 42 bases, read in frame from the first base. Reading the germline V gene gives CDR1 KGHSH and CDR2 LQKENI. To be included, a participant needed at least one PBMC sample from before ART initiation plus at least two post-ART samples. Treatment was received in the United States of America by all participants with HIV. Cryopreserved samples of 1-10 million PBMC were thawed and washed before DNA extraction. At the time of the earliest PBMC sample for each participant with HIV, ages ranged from about 23 to 60 years. Per participant, PBMC samples came from 1-4 timepoints prior to ART initiation and 2-8 timepoints following ART initiation, for a median of 7 samples. Serial HIV viral load, CD4+ T-cell count, ART history and demographic data were obtained for every participant. Genomic DNA was extracted from unsorted PBMC with a Qiagen kit on a QIAcube, processed in batches of 12 samples.

Recombination connected TRBV18 to TRBJ1-1; TRBD1 is possibly the D segment (6 matching bases). The clonotype comes from a man between 18 and 35 years old with HIV. The sequencing used unsorted PBMCs, collected about 3.5 years after starting antiretroviral therapy. The bases read TGTGCCAGCTCACCGGCAGGGGCGAACACTGAAGCTTTCTTT. Protein translation: CASSPAGANTEAFF.